Shown below are 27 T cell receptor beta chains from a single sample sequenced in a study of CD8 T cells in ankylosing spondylitis. TCRdb fed the 5' RACE reads into MiXCR, producing one record per CDR3 protein. This table has over 700,000 distinct CDR3 sequences, roughly 20% appearing once. The antigens these receptors bind are not known. Study results and caveats: Characteristic, it appeared, of ankylosing spondylitis blood was a TCR beta motif of roughly eight highly homologous variants.

Sequenced material: blood, either unsorted or a sorted T cell fraction (not recorded which). The receptors derive from a male donor with ankylosing spondylitis.

This chain joins TRBV2 and TRBJ2-7; D call uncertain. Germline V gene sequence: CDR1 SNHLY, CDR2 FYNNEI. This CDR3 has 18 residues. Deletions cut 3 bases from V and 4 bases from J, with 25 bases between. The DNA for the CDR3 is TGTGCCAGCAGTGATTCCTGGACCCAGAGCTCCCGTAAATACGAGCAGTACTTC. This translates into CASSDSWTQSSRKYEQYF.

The chain combines TRBV6-1 with TRBJ2-5; no firm D call. The CDR3 is 14 residues long. The germline V gene encodes CDR1 MNHNS and CDR2 SASEGT. The ends were cut back, 10 bases at V and 5 bases at J, with 20 bases in the middle. CDR3 amino acids: CAIRSSGVGETQYF. CDR3 sequence (DNA): TGTGCCATCAGGTCGTCAGGAGTTGGGGAGACCCAGTACTTC.

The V gene is TRBV12-3 or TRBV12-4, the J gene TRBJ2-3; 11 positions agree with TRBD2. J gave up 0 bases and V 6 bases, and 2 bases lay outside the gene matches. The length of the CDR3 is 15 residues. The CDR3 DNA follows: TGTGCCAGCAGGGGGACTAGCGGTAGCACAGATACGCAGTATTTT. Its protein product is CASRGTSGSTDTQYF.

This clonotype was seen a handful of times. The chain combines TRBV7-9 with TRBJ2-1, with TRBD1 matching 10 bases. The CDR3 loop spans 17 amino acids. V gave up 5 bases and J gave up 6 bases; unmatched junction bases: 13. In germline, CDR1 is SEHNR, CDR2 FQNEAQ (reference sequence). CDR3 protein: CASSAAWGDRGGNEQFF. The CDR3 DNA reads as TGTGCCAGCAGCGCCGCTTGGGGGGACAGGGGCGGCAATGAGCAGTTCTTC.

This clonotype was recorded many times. This chain connects TRBV12-3 or TRBV12-4 to TRBJ1-2; 8 positions agree with TRBD1. The CDR3 consists of 12 residues. V was clipped by 8 bases and J by 3 bases; unmatched bases: 2. The chain's CDR3 is CASGTGYYGYTF. The CDR3 DNA follows: TGTGCCAGCGGGACAGGTTACTATGGCTACACCTTC.

The chain joins TRBV14 to TRBJ1-1; D gene ambiguous. CDR3 length: 14 residues. Trimming took off 4 bases at V and 4 bases at J, with 13 bases between the two ends. Looked up from germline, CDR1 is SGHDN and CDR2 is FVKESK. The chain's CDR3 is CASSPLRGSTEAFF. The CDR3 region has the DNA TGTGCCAGCAGCCCCCTCCGGGGTTCCACTGAAGCTTTCTTT.

The chain couples TRBV5-5 to TRBJ2-3; TRBD2 matches at 12 bases. There are 16 residues in the CDR3. With 5 bases clipped from V and 0 bases from J, the junction kept 4 bases outside the gene matches. Germline V gene lookup returns CDR1 SGHKS and CDR2 YYEKEE (reference sequence). The CDR3 sequence: CASRPTSGGSTDTQYF. CDR3 coding DNA: TGTGCCAGCAGACCTACTAGCGGGGGGAGCACAGATACGCAGTATTTT.

This clonotype was seen at least ten times. This chain joins TRBV12-3 or TRBV12-4 and TRBJ1-1, with TRBD1 matching 7 bases. Unmatched junction bases numbered 11, after V lost 6 bases and J lost 7 bases. The CDR3 is 14 amino acids. CDR3 sequence (DNA): TGTGCCAGCAGCCCACAGGGGCTACTCCTTGAAGCTTTCTTT. The encoded protein is CASSPQGLLLEAFF.

This clonotype was observed a few times. V usage is TRBV9 and J usage is TRBJ2-2; D may correspond to TRBD1 or TRBD2 (5 bases each). Germline-derived CDR1 and CDR2 are SGDLS and YYNGEE. V was shortened by 6 bases and J by 4 bases, with 22 bases between the two germline ends. There are 17 residues in the CDR3. DNA for the CDR3: TGTGCCAGCAACAGAGGGGATCCCAGGCCAGGCACCGGGGAGCTGTTTTTT. Amino acids: CASNRGDPRPGTGELFF.

Only a few counts were recorded for this clonotype. The J gene is TRBJ1-1, the V gene TRBV12-3 or TRBV12-4; D is uncertain. The CDR3 is 12 amino acids. V was trimmed by 2 bases and J by 7 bases, leaving 8 bases between them. The CDR3 DNA is TGTGCCAGCAGTTTATCCCACCGTGAAGCTTTCTTT. It encodes CASSLSHREAFF.

A single count supports this clonotype. The chain recombines TRBV5-5 with TRBJ2-1; perhaps D is TRBD1 or TRBD2 (5 bases each). V lost 0 bases to trimming and J lost 5 bases, with 9 bases between them. Per the germline V gene, CDR1 is SGHKS and CDR2 is YYEKEE (reference sequence). The CDR3 runs 14 residues. CDR3 residues: CASSLGDLDNEQFF. The CDR3 DNA reads TGTGCCAGCAGCTTGGGGGACCTTGACAATGAGCAGTTCTTC.

The chain carries TRBV7-9 and TRBJ2-1; the match to TRBD2 covers 9 bases. This CDR3 has 16 amino acids. Germline loops: CDR1 SEHNR, CDR2 FQNEAQ (reference sequence). The J segment lost 0 bases and the V segment lost 5 bases, leaving 5 bases of the junction unmatched. The chain's CDR3 is CASSDTSGFSYNEQFF. The CDR3 bases are TGTGCCAGCAGCGACACTAGCGGGTTCTCCTACAATGAGCAGTTCTTC.

The chain couples TRBV19 to TRBJ2-1; the match to TRBD1 covers 7 bases. V trimming: 5 bases; J trimming: 9 bases; junction bases outside the gene matches: 4. Germline loops: CDR1 LNHDA, CDR2 SQIVND (reference sequence). The CDR3 is made up of 12 amino acids. This CDR3 is CASSDRAAEQFF. The CDR3 DNA reads as TGTGCCAGTAGTGACAGGGCTGCTGAGCAGTTCTTC.

This chain connects TRBV20-1 to TRBJ2-7; the D call may be TRBD1 or TRBD2 (6 bases each). V was shortened by 5 bases and J by 5 bases, with 19 bases between the two germline ends. Germline assignment: CDR1 DFQATT and CDR2 SNEGSKA (reference sequence). The CDR3 consists of 14 residues. The CDR3 region has the DNA TGCAGTGCTGAGGGGGGCGGGACGGGGAACGAGCAGTACTTC. It translates to CSAEGGGTGNEQYF.

This clonotype was counted a few times. The CDR3 loop is CASSLAPGQGDTEAFF. CDR3 nucleotide sequence: TGTGCCAGCAGCTTAGCCCCAGGACAGGGTGACACTGAAGCTTTCTTT. This sequence joins TRBV7-9 and TRBJ1-1; TRBD1 matches at 8 bases. V lost 0 bases to trimming and J lost 3 bases; unmatched junction nucleotides: 6. The CDR3 is 16 amino acids. In germline, CDR1 is SEHNR, CDR2 FQNEAQ (reference sequence).

This chain links TRBV6-6 with TRBJ1-2; D is uncertain. Germline V lookup: CDR1 MNHNY, CDR2 SVGAGI (reference sequence). V was cut by 5 bases and J by 0 bases, with 13 bases left in between. The CDR3 consists of 15 residues. The CDR3 loop is CASSSDRLTNYGYTF. Written as DNA, the CDR3 is TGTGCCAGCAGTAGCGACCGCCTAACTAACTATGGCTACACCTTC.

This clonotype has ten or more counts. V is TRBV12-3 or TRBV12-4 and J is TRBJ1-5; D not resolved. The length of the CDR3 is 12 residues. V was trimmed by 7 bases and J by 5 bases, leaving 9 bases between them. The CDR3 sequence is CASNSLHQPQHF. The CDR3 DNA reads as TGTGCCAGCAACTCCCTCCATCAGCCCCAGCATTTT.

The chain joins TRBV12-3 or TRBV12-4 to TRBJ1-2; D unclear. The CDR3 sequence is 13 residues long. The V end was cut by 5 bases, the J end by 3 bases, with 10 bases between. CDR3 region: CASSPQEDYGYTF. In nucleotides, the CDR3 is TGTGCCAGCAGTCCCCAGGAGGACTATGGCTACACCTTC.

This chain links TRBV29-1 with TRBJ1-3; D remains ambiguous. The germline CDR1 and CDR2 sequences are SQVTM and ANQGSEA. With 3 bases removed from V and 2 bases from J, the gap between germline ends came to 11 bases. The CDR3 length is 14 residues. The CDR3 nucleotides are TGCAGCGTTGATGTCGGTTCCACTGGAAACACCATATATTTT. Its protein product is CSVDVGSTGNTIYF.

This clonotype has a handful of counts. CDR3 in amino acids: CATSEASGIGLAYNEQFF. CDR3 nucleotides: TGTGCCACCAGTGAAGCTAGCGGGATAGGCCTGGCCTACAATGAGCAGTTCTTC. The chain uses TRBV24-1 and TRBJ2-1; TRBD2 matches at 9 bases. The V and J ends lost 4 bases and 2 bases, in that order; junction bases with no gene match: 11. The CDR3 has 18 amino acids. Germline V gene sequence: CDR1 KGHDR, CDR2 SFDVKD.

The chain links TRBV7-2 to TRBJ2-2; 10 positions agree with TRBD2. This CDR3 is built from 15 residues. CDR1 is SGHTA, CDR2 FQGNSA, per germline. The V segment lost 4 bases and the J segment 4 bases; nucleotides outside the gene matches: 3. The CDR3 spells CASSWLAGVTGELFF. In nucleotides, the CDR3 is TGTGCCAGCAGCTGGCTAGCGGGGGTCACCGGGGAGCTGTTTTTT.

This chain links TRBV4-2 with TRBJ2-7; TRBD2 is a possible D gene (6 bases). This CDR3 has 15 amino acids. CDR1 and CDR2 (germline): LGHNA, YNFKEQ. With 0 bases removed from V and 2 bases from J, the gap between germline ends came to 11 bases. CDR3 nucleotide sequence: TGTGCCAGCAGCCAAGAGGGTCGGGGGACCTACGAGCAGTACTTC. Translating it yields CASSQEGRGTYEQYF.

The V and J genes are TRBV5-1 and TRBJ1-3; 7 nucleotides line up with TRBD1. The CDR3 is 16 residues long. CDR1 is SGHRS, CDR2 YFSETQ, per germline. Trimming removed 6 bases from V and 0 bases from J; junction bases left unmatched: 9. CDR3: CASTLQDRDSGNTIYF. In DNA form, the CDR3 reads TGCGCCAGCACCCTTCAAGACAGGGACTCTGGAAACACCATATATTTT.

Written as DNA, the CDR3 is TGCGCCAGCAGCGCCGCCGGGACAGACTTGGGAGCTTTCTTT. This encodes CASSAAGTDLGAFF. The chain recombines TRBV5-1 with TRBJ1-1; TRBD1 matches at 7 bases. Germline V lookup: CDR1 SGHRS, CDR2 YFSETQ. The CDR3 totals 14 residues. Unmatched junction bases numbered 13, after V lost 4 bases and J lost 10 bases.

This clonotype turned up a few times. The chain recombines TRBV7-2 with TRBJ1-6, with 7 bases aligning to TRBD1. The CDR3 length is 14 residues. The V gene's germline CDR1 is SGHTA and CDR2 FQGNSA. With 6 bases clipped from V and 7 bases from J, the junction kept 6 bases outside the gene matches. The DNA for the CDR3 is TGTGCCAGCAGTATGGACAGGTTAAATTCACCCCTCCACTTT. Residues: CASSMDRLNSPLHF.

The sample holds a few counts of this clonotype. This chain connects TRBV5-1 to TRBJ1-1; no reliable D call. Trimming left V 4 bases short and J 3 bases short, with 10 bases between. The CDR3 loop spans 13 amino acids. Germline lookup yields CDR1 SGHRS and CDR2 YFSETQ. The CDR3 DNA reads TGCGCCAGCAGCCCCCAGACGGACACTGAAGCTTTCTTT. As protein: CASSPQTDTEAFF.

CDR3 sequence (DNA): TGTGCCAGCAGTTTAACCCCCGGGAGTACCTCCTACGAGCAGTACTTC. It translates to CASSLTPGSTSYEQYF. The chain joins TRBV27 to TRBJ2-7; tentatively, D is TRBD2 (6 bases). Germline V lookup: CDR1 MNHEY, CDR2 SMNVEV (reference sequence). Trimming removed 2 bases at V and 0 bases at J, with 14 bases between. This CDR3 has 16 amino acids.